Listed here are 13 T cell receptor beta chains from one sample, sequenced in a study of human T cells and chemical hapten exposure. Via MiXCR, TCRdb re-called the 5' RACE reads, giving one row per CDR3 protein. The data hold roughly 81,000 distinct CDR3 sequences, with approximately 16% observed a single time. Extraction yielded total RNA from whole blood (unfractionated). These receptors all stem from a female donor in good health.

This clonotype was observed a few times. DNA of the CDR3: TGCGCCAGCAGCTTCATAGCGGGGGCTAGCACAGATACGCAGTATTTT. Protein sequence: CASSFIAGASTDTQYF. V gene TRBV5-1 combines with J gene TRBJ2-3, with 9 bases identical to TRBD2. After removal of 2 bases from V and 0 bases from J, the junction contained 4 bases not matched to a gene. CDR1 is SGHRS and CDR2 is YFSETQ in the germline V gene. The CDR3 is made up of 16 amino acids.

This clonotype was counted between two and nine times. The rearrangement joins TRBV28 to TRBJ2-6; D gene ambiguous. V dropped 5 bases and J dropped 0 bases, with 14 bases sitting between them. Per germline, CDR1 MDHEN and CDR2 SYDVKM. The CDR3 is made up of 17 amino acids. CDR3 sequence: CASSGQLLISGANVLTF. For the CDR3, the DNA is TGTGCCAGCAGTGGGCAGCTACTTATCTCTGGGGCCAACGTCCTGACTTTC.

The chain uses TRBV7-2 and TRBJ1-1; D is unresolved. The CDR3 has 13 amino acids. From germline, CDR1 is SGHTA and CDR2 FQGNSA. Trimming left V 6 bases short and J 4 bases short, with 12 bases between. In nucleotides, the CDR3 is TGTGCCAGCAGTTCACGAATGGGCACTGAAGCTTTCTTT. It codes for CASSSRMGTEAFF.

This clonotype was observed a handful of times. The chain employs TRBV28 and TRBJ1-5; no reliable D call. Trimming cost V 5 bases and J 4 bases, with 9 bases left between them. This CDR3 region has 13 residues. Per the germline V gene, CDR1 is MDHEN and CDR2 is SYDVKM. DNA of the CDR3: TGTGCCAGCAGTAGGGCCCAGAATCAGCCCCAGCATTTT. Translation: CASSRAQNQPQHF.

The chain has TRBV6-1 and TRBJ2-7, with 12 bases aligning to TRBD1. V was pared by 5 bases and J by 4 bases, with 9 bases of the junction left unmatched. CDR3 size: 16 residues. Per the germline V gene, CDR1 is MNHNS and CDR2 is SASEGT. Here the CDR3 DNA reads TGTGCCAGCAGTAGAGGGGACAGGGGGCAAAGATACGAGCAGTACTTC. Its translation is CASSRGDRGQRYEQYF.

Here the CDR3 reads CASSPAQANEKLFF. CDR3 DNA: TGTGCCAGCTCACCAGCCCAGGCTAATGAAAAACTGTTTTTT. The chain combines TRBV18 with TRBJ1-4; no firm D call. The CDR3 runs 14 residues. The germline V gene encodes CDR1 KGHSH and CDR2 LQKENI. The V end was cut by 2 bases, the J end by 3 bases, with 7 bases between.

This clonotype was picked up many times. The chain is built from TRBV2 and TRBJ2-1; the match to TRBD1 covers 7 bases. Germline V gene sequence: CDR1 SNHLY, CDR2 FYNNEI. CDR3 length: 11 residues. V dropped 6 bases and J dropped 11; count of bases not matched to a gene: 4. CDR3 residues: CASSQTGKQFF. The CDR3 bases are TGTGCCAGCAGCCAGACAGGGAAGCAGTTCTTC.

The chain joins TRBV5-1 to TRBJ2-7, with 7 bases matching TRBD2. Germline CDR1 reads SGHRS; CDR2 reads YFSETQ. The V gene end was trimmed by 4 bases and the J gene end by 4 bases; junction bases not matched to a gene: 11. The CDR3 length is 15 residues. The CDR3 region is CASSVGAGEGYEQYF. Written as DNA, the CDR3 is TGCGCCAGCAGCGTCGGGGCGGGAGAGGGGTACGAGCAGTACTTC.

This clonotype was counted a few times. The chain links TRBV4-3 to TRBJ2-5; no clear D. The CDR3 loop spans 14 amino acids. The germline gives CDR1 LGHNA, CDR2 YSLEER. Trimming removed 0 bases from V and 5 bases from J, with 10 bases in between. CDR3 nucleotide sequence: TGCGCCAGCAGCCAAGACCGCAATAGCGAGACCCAGTACTTC. It yields the protein CASSQDRNSETQYF.

J is TRBJ2-1 and V is TRBV9; 8 nucleotides align to TRBD2. The CDR3 is 16 residues long. V shed 4 bases, J shed 9 bases, and the junction held 15 bases outside the gene matches. Germline CDR1 is SGDLS and CDR2 is YYNGEE. Here the CDR3 reads CASSFQAGEFAVEQFF. The CDR3 coding sequence is TGTGCCAGCAGCTTCCAAGCGGGAGAGTTCGCTGTTGAGCAGTTCTTC.

The table lists this clonotype with a few counts. The genes are TRBV12-5 and TRBJ1-1; no firm D call. Germline CDR1 is LGHNT and CDR2 is FRNRAP. V was pared by 7 bases and J by 1 base, with 13 bases between. This CDR3 comprises 14 residues. In nucleotides, the CDR3 is TGTGCTAGTGCGACCGACAACAAGAACACTGAAGCTTTCTTT. Protein product: CASATDNKNTEAFF.

The chain combines TRBV7-6 with TRBJ1-1, with TRBD1 as a possible D gene (5 bases). The V gene's germline CDR1 is SGHVS and CDR2 FNYEAQ. V lost 5 bases, J lost 11 bases, and 15 bases lay in between. This CDR3 contains 12 residues. CDR3 in DNA: TGTGCCAGCAGCCCGGGACTTGGGGGGGCTTTCTTT. Translating it yields CASSPGLGGAFF.

The chain is built from TRBV20-1 and TRBJ1-1; D call uncertain. This CDR3 spans 14 amino acids. Looked up from germline, CDR1 is DFQATT and CDR2 is SNEGSKA (reference sequence). Trimming stripped 4 bases from V and 1 base from J, with 13 bases between. The CDR3 DNA follows: TGCAGTGCTATCAGCAGGACGCAGAACACTGAAGCTTTCTTT. This codes for CSAISRTQNTEAFF.